This TCR beta chain was recovered during a study of read filtering for tumor transcriptome and immune sequencing. Study-level points and caveats: Single-read clonotypes: about 81.9% of IR-seq clonotypes (approximately 3.7% of reads), 74.6% of RNA-seq clonotypes (approximately 45% of reads).

Germline values: CDR1 SQVTM, CDR2 ANQGSEA. Trimming stripped 4 bases from V and 0 bases from J, with 7 bases between. The CDR3 runs to 13 residues. This library used roughly 0.4 ug RNA and molecular barcoded adaptors spanning alpha/delta and beta/gamma chains. TCRdb re-analysed the reads in MiXCR, keeping a single row per CDR3 protein. The sample shows tens of thousands of distinct CDR3 sequences, about 19% of them seen only once. This clonotype was detected ten times or more. Antigen specificity is unknown. This clonotype was sampled from a donor at least 40 years old with multiple myeloma. Source material: a population of CD138-negative cells sorted from bone marrow. V and J are TRBV29-1 and TRBJ1-5; D remains unclear. As DNA, the CDR3 is TGCAGCGTTGGAGGGAATAGCAATCAGCCCCAGCATTTT. This encodes CSVGGNSNQPQHF.